The 9 T cell receptor beta chains in this list originate from one sample, sequenced in a study of graft-versus-host responses after intestinal transplantation. Libraries were prepared by immunoSEQ multiplex PCR; TCRdb keeps only in-frame clonotypes and omits some of them. This repertoire shows just over 20,000 clones, approximately 40% found once; its top ten account for approximately 1.7%. Responder cells labeled with CFSE (about 200,000) were co-plated with irradiated stimulator cells labeled with violet dye (about 200,000). The sequencing here drew on alloreactive CD8+ T cells from a mixed lymphocyte reaction culture, taken before intestinal transplant. This sample's subset: CFSE-low proliferating T cells sorted from approximately 6-day pre-transplant mixed lymphocyte reaction (GvH or HvG direction). These TCRs come from a human patient who received an intestinal transplant.

CDR3 residues: CASSLIAGGVNNEQFF. The CDR3 DNA reads as TGTGCCAGCAGCTTGATCGCGGGAGGCGTGAACAATGAGCAGTTCTTC. The chain employs TRBV5-8 and TRBJ2-1; 8 nucleotides agree with TRBD2. Germline CDR1 and CDR2: SGHTS and YDEGEE. V shed 1 base, J shed 5 bases, and the junction held 8 bases outside the gene matches. This CDR3 is built from 16 residues.

The chain has TRBV6-5 and TRBJ1-1; D is unresolved. This CDR3 region has 14 residues. The germline V gene encodes CDR1 MNHEY and CDR2 SVGAGI. With 1 base removed from V and 4 bases from J, the gap between germline ends came to 10 bases. In DNA, the CDR3 is TGTGCCAGCAGTTACTTGACTCGGGGCACTGAAGCTTTCTTT. Its protein is CASSYLTRGTEAFF.

Judged by abundance, this clone is medium-sized. The CDR3 region has the DNA TGTGCCAGCAGCAAAGCACAAAGACGGAACCAAGAGACCCAGTACTTC. Translation gives CASSKAQRRNQETQYF. The rearrangement uses TRBV21-1 and TRBJ2-5. TRBV21-1 is listed as a pseudogene. CDR3 length: 16 residues.

In its sample, this clone was seen a few times. This sequence joins TRBV5-1 and TRBJ2-4, with 8 bases identical to TRBD1. This CDR3 has 18 residues. CDR1 and CDR2 (germline): SGHRS, YFSETQ. V dropped 4 bases and J dropped 1; count of bases not matched to a gene: 13. CDR3: CASSPRQGTPEAKNIQYF. CDR3 coding DNA: TGCGCCAGCAGCCCGAGACAGGGGACCCCGGAGGCCAAAAACATTCAGTACTTC.

V is TRBV9 and J is TRBJ2-1; tentative D call: TRBD2 (5 bases). V lost 2 bases, J lost 4 bases, and 13 bases lay in between. This CDR3 contains 15 residues. Germline V gene sequence: CDR1 SGDLS, CDR2 YYNGEE. In DNA, the CDR3 is TGTGCCAGCAGCGTGGGCAGCGGTCCATACAATGAGCAGTTCTTC. Protein sequence: CASSVGSGPYNEQFF.

This clone has just a few counts. The chain links TRBV10-1 to TRBJ2-1; TRBD2 agrees at 10 bases. The CDR3 has 15 residues. V lost 3 bases to trimming and J lost 7 bases; unmatched junction nucleotides: 6. CDR1 WNHNN and CDR2 SYGVQD come from the germline V gene (reference sequence). CDR3 protein: CASSDSGLAENEQFF. The CDR3 nucleotides are TGCGCCAGCAGTGATTCCGGACTAGCGGAGAATGAGCAGTTCTTC.

This clone turned up a few times. The genes are TRBV7-9 and TRBJ1-1, with 8 bases identical to TRBD1. Germline V gives CDR1 SEHNR, CDR2 FQNEAQ (reference sequence). V lost 5 bases, J lost 4 bases, and 6 bases stayed unmatched. This CDR3 has 14 amino acids. The CDR3 DNA reads as TGTGCCAGCAGCCTCAGGGGGCAGACCACTGAAGCTTTCTTT. Translating it yields CASSLRGQTTEAFF.

The chain couples TRBV4-1 to TRBJ1-1, with a weak D call TRBD1 (6 bases). The germline CDR1 and CDR2 sequences are MGHRA and YSYEKL. CDR3 length equals 14 residues. Trimming took 1 base from V and 8 from J, leaving 14 bases between them. The CDR3 DNA reads TGCGCCAGCAGCCAAGCGACAGGAGCTGTAGAAGCTTTCTTT. Amino acid sequence: CASSQATGAVEAFF.

This clone was seen only a few times. The gene calls are TRBV9 and TRBJ2-1; D remains unclear. Germline CDR1 is SGDLS and CDR2 is YYNGEE. The CDR3 extends over 14 amino acids. The ends were cut back, 0 bases at V and 9 bases at J, with 13 bases in the middle. CDR3 amino acids: CASSVVQQSLEQFF. CDR3 nucleotide sequence: TGTGCCAGCAGCGTAGTCCAACAGAGTCTTGAGCAGTTCTTC.